This T cell receptor (beta chain) is drawn from a study of blood T cell repertoires in COVID-19. Profiling relied on immunoSEQ multiplex PCR, and the TCRdb table lists in-frame clones only, not all of them. The table has 75,000 to 90,000 clones, 90% seen once. This CDR3 has 13 residues. Germline assignment: CDR1 SQVTM and CDR2 ANQGSEA. Trimming took off 0 bases at V and 1 base at J, with 6 bases between the two ends. The sample comprised peripheral blood. The chain is built from TRBV29-1 and TRBJ1-2; D gene unclear. The TCR sequence derives from a man between 18 and 35 years old with COVID-19, enrolled during active disease. CDR3 amino acids: CSVEDSFNYGYTF. CDR3 DNA: TGCAGCGTTGAAGACTCCTTTAACTATGGCTACACCTTC.